Sequencing of this TCR beta chain was carried out in a study of monozygotic twins with inflammatory bowel disease (dated by TCRdb to between 2018 and 2021). Background for the entire study: In total, 28 monozygotic twin pairs made up the full study: 19 Danish pairs, all IBD-discordant, plus nine German pairs, of which four were IBD-concordant and five were IBD-discordant. Disease-associated traits were sought mainly through comparisons between IBD patients and their genetically identical healthy co-twins within discordant pairs. Each individual had, on average, about 151 000 unique TCRalpha sequences and 181 000 unique TCRbeta sequences available for analysis. Summary of the overall study and its limitations: IBD patients had lower TCRbeta repertoire diversity, measured by the inverse Simpson index, than their healthy co-twins. The results gave no support for a single strong signal or clonotype linked to IBD. Background noise and inter-individual variability may have been introduced into the repertoires by the differing immunosuppressive treatments among patients. Repertoire similarity did not differ between concordant and discordant twins, which could be due to limited statistical power. The analysis was unable to tell apart different T cell subtypes. Fewer clonotypes were shared with other individuals by IBD patients than by healthy twins, most markedly in patients showing signs of disease activity.

An approximately 2.5 ml peripheral blood sample was drawn into PAXgene tubes per donor and stored at -80°C. Total RNA was isolated from whole blood with the PAXgene blood miRNA kit on an automated QIAcube, without T cell sorting. Peripheral blood from monozygotic twin pairs concordant or discordant for inflammatory bowel disease was subjected to deep TCRalpha and TCRbeta repertoire profiling with unique molecular barcoding. Smoking habits were recorded for all twin pairs, and each individual was classified as a current, former or never smoker. Points on this clonotype: What this receptor recognizes is not known.

The CDR3 runs 12 residues from the cysteine to the phenylalanine. Only the protein is on record. In the germline V gene, CDR1 corresponds to SGHVS and CDR2 to FQNEAQ. The library was produced with 5' RACE. Each TCR library was prepared from about 3.5 ug of total RNA. For each sample, cDNA synthesis with SMARTScribe reverse transcriptase was split into eight separate reactions. Unique molecular identifiers containing a 6-nucleotide sample barcode were introduced through template switching during cDNA synthesis. TCRalpha and TCRbeta cDNA was amplified in two nested PCRs of 16 and 9 cycles, and bead purification was carried out after each PCR. Before amplification, the cDNA was treated with uracil DNA-glycosylase and purified using the QIAquick PCR purification kit. In the second PCR, Illumina TruSeq-compatible adapters and sample-specific barcodes were added. TapeStation and Qubit were used to check library quality and concentration, and around 4.7 ng of each library was pooled. The pooled libraries were sequenced with 2 x 100 bp reads and custom sequencing primers on an Illumina HiSeq2500 single-index Rapid Run. As for how the authors treated the data: MiGEC version 1.2.6 was used for UMI-based consensus assembly, which corrected PCR and sequencing errors. V(D)J alignment, clonotype assembly and CDR3 extraction were performed with MiXCR version 2.1.1. To normalise gene usage, clonotype sharing and MAIT/NKT TCR abundance, the top 1000, 10 000 and 20 000 clonotypes in each sample were analysed. Diversity was computed as the inverse Simpson index with the vegan R package after downsampling to 27 000 UMIs. Paired Mann-Whitney U tests were applied to discordant twin pairs, and Benjamini-Hochberg correction was used for multiple testing. Each entry corresponds to one CDR3 protein sequence from reads that TCRdb reprocessed, and DNA is not given. These V and J calls derive from TCRdb rather than the authors' analysis. The sample table gives 350,000 to 500,000 distinct CDR3 sequences. 2.4% of the sample goes to the ten largest clones.

The clonotype comes from a human donor with ulcerative colitis or Crohn's disease, or a healthy co-twin of an affected twin (not recorded which). Sequencing input: blood. The V and J genes are TRBV7-8 and TRBJ2-5; the TCRdb call, TRBD1, lacks DNA for checking. The CDR3 reads as follows: CASSLNRQTQYF.